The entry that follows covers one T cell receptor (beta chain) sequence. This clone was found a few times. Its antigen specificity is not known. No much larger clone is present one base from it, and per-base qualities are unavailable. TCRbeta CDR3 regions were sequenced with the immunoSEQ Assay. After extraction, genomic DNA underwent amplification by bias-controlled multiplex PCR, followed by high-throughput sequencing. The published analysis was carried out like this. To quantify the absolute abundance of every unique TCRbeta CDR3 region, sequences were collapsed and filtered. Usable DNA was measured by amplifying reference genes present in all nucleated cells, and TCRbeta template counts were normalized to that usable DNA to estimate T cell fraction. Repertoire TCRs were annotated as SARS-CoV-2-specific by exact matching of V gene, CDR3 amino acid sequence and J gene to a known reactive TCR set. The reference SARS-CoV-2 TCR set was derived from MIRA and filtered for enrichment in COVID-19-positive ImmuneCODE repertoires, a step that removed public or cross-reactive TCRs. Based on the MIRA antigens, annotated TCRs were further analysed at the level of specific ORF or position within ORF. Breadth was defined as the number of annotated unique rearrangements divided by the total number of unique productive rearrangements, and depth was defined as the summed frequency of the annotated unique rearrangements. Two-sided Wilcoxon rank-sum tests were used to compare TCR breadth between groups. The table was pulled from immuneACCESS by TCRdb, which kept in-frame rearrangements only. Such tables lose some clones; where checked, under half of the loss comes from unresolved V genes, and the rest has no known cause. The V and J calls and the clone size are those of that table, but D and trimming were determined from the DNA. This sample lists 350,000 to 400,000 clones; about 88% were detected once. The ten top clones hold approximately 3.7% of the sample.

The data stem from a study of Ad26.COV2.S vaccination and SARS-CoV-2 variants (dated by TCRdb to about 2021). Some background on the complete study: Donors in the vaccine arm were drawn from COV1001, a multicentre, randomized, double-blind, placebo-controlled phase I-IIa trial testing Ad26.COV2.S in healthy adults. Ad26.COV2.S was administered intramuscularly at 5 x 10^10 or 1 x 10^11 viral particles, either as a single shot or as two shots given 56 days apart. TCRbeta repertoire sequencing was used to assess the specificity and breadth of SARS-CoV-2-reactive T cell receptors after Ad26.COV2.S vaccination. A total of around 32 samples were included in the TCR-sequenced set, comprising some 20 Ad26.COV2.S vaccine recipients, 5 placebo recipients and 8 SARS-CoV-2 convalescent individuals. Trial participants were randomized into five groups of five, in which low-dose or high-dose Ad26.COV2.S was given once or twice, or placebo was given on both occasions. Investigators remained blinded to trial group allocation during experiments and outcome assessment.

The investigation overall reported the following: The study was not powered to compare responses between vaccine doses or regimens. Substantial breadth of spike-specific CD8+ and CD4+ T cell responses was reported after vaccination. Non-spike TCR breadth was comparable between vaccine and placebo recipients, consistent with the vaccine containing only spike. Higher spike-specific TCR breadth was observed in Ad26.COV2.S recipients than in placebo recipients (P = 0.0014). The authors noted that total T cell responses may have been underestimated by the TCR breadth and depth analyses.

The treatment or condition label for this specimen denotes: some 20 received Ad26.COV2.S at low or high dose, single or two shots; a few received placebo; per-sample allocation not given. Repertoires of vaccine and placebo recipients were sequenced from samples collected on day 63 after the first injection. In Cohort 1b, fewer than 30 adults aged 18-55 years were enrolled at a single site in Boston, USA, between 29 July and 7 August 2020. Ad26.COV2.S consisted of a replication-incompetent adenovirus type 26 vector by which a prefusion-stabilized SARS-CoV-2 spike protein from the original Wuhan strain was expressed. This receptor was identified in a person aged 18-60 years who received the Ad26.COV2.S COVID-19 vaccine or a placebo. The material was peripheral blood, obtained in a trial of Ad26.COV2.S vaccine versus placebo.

This receptor has the CDR3 CASLTLKGYTF. DNA sequence: TGTGCCAGCTTGACGTTGAAGGGCTACACCTTC. The chain employs TRBV2 and TRBJ1-2; the D gene identity is not certain. The trim is 8 bases for V and 8 bases for J, with a gap of 12 bases between the germline ends. From cysteine to phenylalanine, the CDR3 is 11 amino acids long. The read is trimmed to its CDR3 DNA, 33 bases read in frame from base 1. The germline V gene gives CDR1 as SNHLY and CDR2 as FYNNEI.